The 3 T cell receptor beta chains presented below share a single source sample, sequenced in a study of cytomegalovirus exposure and HLA in healthy donors. TCRdb's copy holds only in-frame clones and misses some; the assay was immunoSEQ multiplex PCR. This repertoire shows some 90,000 clones, roughly 96% found once; its top ten account for 0.78%. The sample taken for sequencing was PBMCs. These receptors came from a man between 18 and 35 years old in good health and CMV-seronegative.

J is TRBJ2-1 and V is TRBV27; 9 bases are shared with TRBD2. This CDR3 region has 17 residues. Germline-derived CDR1 and CDR2 are MNHEY and SMNVEV (reference sequence). The trim removed 5 bases at V and 0 bases at J, leaving 8 bases unmatched. The chain's CDR3 is CASSRPPRGGSYNEQFF. Written as DNA, the CDR3 is TGTGCCAGCAGTCGACCGCCGCGGGGGGGCTCCTACAATGAGCAGTTCTTC.

The chain combines TRBV7-6 with TRBJ1-1; TRBD1 matches at 10 bases. The J segment lost 2 bases and the V segment lost 5 bases, leaving 8 bases of the junction unmatched. Germline V CDR1 and CDR2: SGHVS, FNYEAQ. The CDR3 covers 16 residues. The CDR3 here is CASSLGTGVRNTEAFF. DNA of the CDR3: TGTGCCAGCAGCCTGGGGACAGGGGTCCGAAACACTGAAGCTTTCTTT.

The chain combines TRBV27 with TRBJ1-1; D gene ambiguous. The CDR3 runs 15 residues. CDR1 MNHEY and CDR2 SMNVEV come from the germline V gene (reference sequence). Trimming cost V 2 bases and J 1 base, with 11 bases left between them. The CDR3 region is CASSLAPDSNTEAFF. The CDR3 region has the DNA TGTGCCAGCAGTTTAGCCCCGGACTCGAACACTGAAGCTTTCTTT.